One and the same sample provided the 6 T cell receptor beta chains below, sequenced in a study of blood T cell repertoires in COVID-19. Sequencing was performed with immunoSEQ multiplex PCR; in TCRdb, only in-frame clones are kept and a portion is missing. The sample comprises about 270,000 clones, about 87% of which are singletons, and approximately 4% rests with the top ten. Specimen: PBMCs or T cells enriched from blood (not recorded which). The receptors shown here come from a woman in her twenties or thirties with acute COVID-19.

This clone was counted at least ten times. The chain couples TRBV6-5 to TRBJ2-5; TRBD2 matches at 7 bases. CDR1 and CDR2 from the germline V gene are MNHEY and SVGAGI. V lost 5 bases, J lost 1 base, and 4 bases stayed unmatched. This CDR3 spans 14 amino acids. The CDR3 DNA is TGTGCCAGCAGTCTTCAGCGGGGCCAAGAGACCCAGTACTTC. Translated, it gives CASSLQRGQETQYF.

The V gene is TRBV5-1, the J gene TRBJ1-1, with D perhaps matching TRBD1 (5 bases). Germline-derived CDR1 and CDR2 are SGHRS and YFSETQ. Trimming removed 3 bases from V and 0 bases from J, with 12 bases in between. This CDR3 region has 15 residues. CDR3 protein: CASSYRGTVNTEAFF. The CDR3 bases are TGCGCCAGCAGCTATCGGGGGACGGTGAACACTGAAGCTTTCTTT.

The chain combines TRBV5-1 with TRBJ2-1; 12 bases fit TRBD2. Germline CDR1 SGHRS, CDR2 YFSETQ. The CDR3 is 15 residues long. The ends lost 4 bases at V and 7 bases at J; junction bases unmatched: 6. The CDR3 is CASSVTSGSRNEQFF. CDR3 coding DNA: TGCGCCAGCAGCGTGACTAGCGGGAGTAGGAATGAGCAGTTCTTC.

The chain employs TRBV10-3 and TRBJ1-5; 10 bases are a match to TRBD1. The J segment lost 6 bases and the V segment lost 1 base, leaving 6 bases of the junction unmatched. Germline CDR1 and CDR2: ENHRY and SYGVKD. The CDR3 loop spans 16 amino acids. The CDR3 protein is CAISEFGTGVIQPQHF. As DNA, the CDR3 is TGTGCCATCAGTGAGTTTGGGACAGGGGTGATTCAGCCCCAGCATTTT.

The table lists this clone with a count of one. This sequence joins TRBV5-1 and TRBJ1-1, with 8 bases matching TRBD1. The CDR3 length is 15 residues. J was trimmed by 1 base and V by 4 bases; bases with no gene match: 6. Germline V gene lookup returns CDR1 SGHRS and CDR2 YFSETQ. The CDR3 here is CASSQGDRGNTEAFF. The CDR3 coding sequence is TGCGCCAGCAGCCAAGGCGACAGGGGGAACACTGAAGCTTTCTTT.

The CDR3 sequence: CAISPGEGNQPQHF. The CDR3 nucleotides are TGTGCCATCAGCCCAGGGGAGGGGAATCAGCCCCAGCATTTT. The chain is built from TRBV10-3 and TRBJ1-5; D perhaps matches TRBD1 (6 bases). V lost 6 bases and J 4 bases, leaving 13 bases between the germline ends. The V gene's germline CDR1 is ENHRY and CDR2 SYGVKD. CDR3 length: 14 amino acids.